This T cell receptor (beta chain) was sequenced during a study of blood T cell repertoires in COVID-19 (dated by TCRdb to 2018 to 2020). For context, the study as a whole: Samples covering the acute and convalescent phases of COVID-19 were provided by collaborators in the United States, Italy and Spain. The prospective study material was composed of cDNA or gDNA derived from T cells, B-cell-depleted T cells, or PBMCs. The dataset comprised deeply sampled blood TCRbeta repertoires from subjects exposed to, actively infected with, or recovered from COVID-19. A freely available public database, intended as a resource for researchers studying the immune response to SARS-CoV-2, is where the repertoires were released. The samples were drawn from two sources: the first 160 participants of the ongoing ImmuneRACE study, and 1,200 or so subjects contributed by 6 global collaborators. Sample metadata almost always included a de-identified subject ID, COVID-19 status, age in years and sex. Where available, HLA class I and class II types were obtained from metadata supplied by the sample provider rather than from assay-based typing. Points the paper makes about the study in general: Clinical and demographic metadata were provided uncurated, with the amount varying by source and participant.

TCRbeta CDR3 regions were amplified from genomic DNA using the immunoSEQ Assay, a bias-controlled multiplex PCR. The original methods were these. Within the assay, amplification of reference gene primers was used to estimate how many nucleated cells each sample contained. Sequence reads were collapsed and filtered to measure the absolute abundance of every unique TCRbeta CDR3 rearrangement. For each sample, productive Simpson clonality was calculated by taking the square root of Simpson's diversity index across productive rearrangements. TCRdb carries this immuneACCESS record with in-frame sequences only. Its versions omit some clonotypes, under half of them owing to an unresolved V gene in the studies checked, with the rest unexplained. Clone size and V and J calls were adopted from that table, with D and trimming inferred from the DNA. This sample comprises about 160,000 clones, 87% of them detected only once. The top ten hold under 5% of the sample.

To note about this clone: The antigen this receptor binds is unknown. Base qualities are not at hand, and no much larger clone is one base apart.

Another Seattle source contributed samples from volunteer blood donors who had recovered from COVID-19. The collaborating institutions used their own protocols to collect whole blood in K2EDTA tubes. For TCRbeta analysis, collaborators shipped samples in one of three forms: frozen whole blood, isolated PBMCs, or DNA extracted from either of those sample types. The TCR sequence derives from a woman aged 55 to 70 who had recovered from COVID-19. Material: peripheral blood.

The CDR3 reads CASSVAGSGANVLTF. The DNA sequence is as follows: TGTGCCAGCAGCGTAGCGGGGTCTGGGGCCAACGTCCTGACTTTC. Recombination connected TRBV9 to TRBJ2-6, with a weak D call of TRBD2 (5 bases match). Deletion took 0 bases off V and 1 base off J, with a span of 5 bases between the germline ends. The germline V gene encodes CDR1 SGDLS and CDR2 YYNGEE. The CDR3 starts with the cysteine, ends with the phenylalanine, and has 15 residues. The retained sequence is limited to the CDR3, 45 bases, with the frame set at the first base.